This T cell receptor beta chain appears in the sequencing data of a study of OX40 agonist ivuxolimab in advanced cancers. For the study at large: Patients were treated with ivuxolimab, an agonistic anti-OX40 (CD134) antibody. At doses from 0.01 to 10 mg/kg, patients were given intravenous ivuxolimab every 2 weeks. Partial responses occurred in Three dose-escalation patients, one with hepatocellular carcinoma and two with cutaneous melanoma.

TCRdb's table, derived via immunoSEQ multiplex PCR, lists solely in-frame clones and lacks some. The data contain around 32,000 clones, approximately 90% of them singletons. CDR1 and CDR2 from the germline V gene are MGHRA and YSYEKL. Trimming cost V 4 bases and J 3 bases, with 20 bases left between them. The CDR3 has 17 residues. The receptor was isolated from an adult with an advanced solid tumor such as melanoma, head and neck, liver or kidney cancer. This rearrangement joins TRBV4-1 to TRBJ2-3, with D perhaps TRBD2 (6 bases). The specimen was CD4+ or CD8+ T cells sorted from blood, collected in a trial of the OX40 agonist ivuxolimab. For the CDR3, the DNA is TGCGCCAGCAGCCGAGCCCCCTCTGTCGGGAGAACAGATACGCAGTATTTT. This translates into CASSRAPSVGRTDTQYF.